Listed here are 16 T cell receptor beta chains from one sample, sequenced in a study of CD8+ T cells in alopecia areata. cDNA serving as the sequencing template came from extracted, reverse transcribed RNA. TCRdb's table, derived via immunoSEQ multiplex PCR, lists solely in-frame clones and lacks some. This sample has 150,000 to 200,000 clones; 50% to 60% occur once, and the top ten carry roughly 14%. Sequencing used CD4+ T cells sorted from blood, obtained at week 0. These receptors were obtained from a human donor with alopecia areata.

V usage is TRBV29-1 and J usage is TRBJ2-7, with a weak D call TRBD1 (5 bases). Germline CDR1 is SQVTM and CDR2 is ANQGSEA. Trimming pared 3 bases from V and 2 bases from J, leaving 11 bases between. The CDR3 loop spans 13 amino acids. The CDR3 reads CSVEAGRAYEQYF. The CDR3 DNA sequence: TGCAGCGTTGAGGCAGGGCGAGCCTACGAGCAGTACTTC.

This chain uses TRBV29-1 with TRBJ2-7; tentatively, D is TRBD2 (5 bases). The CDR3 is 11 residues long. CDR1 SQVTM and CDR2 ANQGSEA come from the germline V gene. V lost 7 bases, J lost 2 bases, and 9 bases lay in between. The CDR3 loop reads CSAVLAYEQYF. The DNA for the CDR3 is TGCAGCGCTGTACTAGCCTACGAGCAGTACTTC.

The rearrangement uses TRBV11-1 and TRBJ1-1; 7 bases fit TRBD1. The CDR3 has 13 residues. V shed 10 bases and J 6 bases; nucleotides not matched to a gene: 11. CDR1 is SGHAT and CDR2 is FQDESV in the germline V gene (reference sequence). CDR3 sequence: CATGRQGLSEAFF. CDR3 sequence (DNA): TGTGCCACCGGACGACAGGGATTGTCTGAAGCTTTCTTT. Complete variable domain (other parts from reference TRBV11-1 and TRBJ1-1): EAEVAQSPRYKITEKSQAVAFWCDPISGHATLYWYRQILGQGPELLVQFQDESVVDDSQLPKDRFSAERLKGVDSTLKIQPAELGDSAMYLCATGRQGLSEAFFGQGTRLTVV.

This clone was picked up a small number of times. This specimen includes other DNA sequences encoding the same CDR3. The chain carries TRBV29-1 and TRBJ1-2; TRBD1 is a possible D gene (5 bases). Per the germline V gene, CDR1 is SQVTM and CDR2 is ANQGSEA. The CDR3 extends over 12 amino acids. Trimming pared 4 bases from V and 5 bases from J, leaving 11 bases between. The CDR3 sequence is CSVAGFSYGYTF. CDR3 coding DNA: TGCAGCGTTGCAGGGTTCTCTTATGGCTACACCTTC.

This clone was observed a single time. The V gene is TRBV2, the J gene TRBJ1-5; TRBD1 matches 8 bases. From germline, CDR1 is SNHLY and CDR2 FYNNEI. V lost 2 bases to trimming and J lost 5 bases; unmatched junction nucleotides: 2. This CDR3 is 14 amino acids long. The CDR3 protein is CASSEQGADQPQHF. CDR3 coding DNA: TGTGCCAGCAGTGAACAGGGGGCCGATCAGCCCCAGCATTTT.

The chain's CDR3 is CSGKQGDGYTF. The CDR3 DNA sequence: TGCAGCGGTAAACAGGGGGATGGCTACACCTTC. The genes are TRBV29-1 and TRBJ1-2; TRBD1 agrees at 8 bases. J lost 6 bases, V lost 7 bases, and 4 bases had no gene match. The CDR3 sequence is 11 residues long. The germline CDR1 and CDR2 sequences are SQVTM and ANQGSEA.

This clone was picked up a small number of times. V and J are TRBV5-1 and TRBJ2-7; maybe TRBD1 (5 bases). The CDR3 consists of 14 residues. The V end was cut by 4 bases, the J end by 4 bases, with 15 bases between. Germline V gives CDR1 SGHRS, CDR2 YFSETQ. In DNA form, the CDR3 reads TGCGCCAGCAGCGACCAGGGATTTCGATACGAGCAGTACTTC. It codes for CASSDQGFRYEQYF.

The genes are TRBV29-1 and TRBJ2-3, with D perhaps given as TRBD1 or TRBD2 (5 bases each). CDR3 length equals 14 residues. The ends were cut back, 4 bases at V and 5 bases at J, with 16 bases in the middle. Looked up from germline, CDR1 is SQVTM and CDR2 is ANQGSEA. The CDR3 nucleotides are TGCAGCGTTGGAGAGGGGCTGGTGGGAGATACGCAGTATTTT. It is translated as CSVGEGLVGDTQYF.

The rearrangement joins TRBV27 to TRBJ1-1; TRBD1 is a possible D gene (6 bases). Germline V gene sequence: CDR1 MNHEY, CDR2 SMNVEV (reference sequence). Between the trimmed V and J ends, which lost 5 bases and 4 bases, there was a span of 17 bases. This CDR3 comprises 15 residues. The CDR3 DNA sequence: TGTGCCAGCAGTCACCGTCCGGGGGCGGTCACTGAAGCTTTCTTT. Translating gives CASSHRPGAVTEAFF.

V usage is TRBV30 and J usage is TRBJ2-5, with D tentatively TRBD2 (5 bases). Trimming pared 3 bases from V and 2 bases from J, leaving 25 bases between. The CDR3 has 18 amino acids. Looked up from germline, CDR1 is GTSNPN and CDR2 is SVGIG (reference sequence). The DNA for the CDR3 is TGTGCCTGGAGCCTTTTTGGGGAGAGCGGTCGGATTCAAGAGACCCAGTACTTC. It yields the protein CAWSLFGESGRIQETQYF.

CDR3 sequence: CSVVQAGGPIETQYF. CDR3 nucleotide sequence: TGCAGCGTTGTTCAAGCGGGGGGGCCTATAGAGACCCAGTACTTC. The chain has TRBV29-1 and TRBJ2-5; 10 bases line up with TRBD2. V dropped 4 bases and J dropped 4; count of bases not matched to a gene: 9. CDR3 length: 15 residues. CDR1 and CDR2 (germline): SQVTM, ANQGSEA. Based on the CDR3 plus reference TRBV29-1 and TRBJ2-5, the full variable domain is SAVISQKPSRDICQRGTSLTIQCQVDSQVTMMFWYRQQPGQSLTLIATANQGSEATYESGFVIDKFPISRPNLTFSTLTVSNMSPEDSSIYLCSVVQAGGPIETQYFGPGTRLLVL.

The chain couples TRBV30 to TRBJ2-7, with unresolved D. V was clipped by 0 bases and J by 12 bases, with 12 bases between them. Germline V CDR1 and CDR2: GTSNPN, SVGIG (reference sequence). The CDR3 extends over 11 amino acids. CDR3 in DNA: TGTGCCTGGAGTGTAATCCGGGCGCTGTACTTC. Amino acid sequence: CAWSVIRALYF.

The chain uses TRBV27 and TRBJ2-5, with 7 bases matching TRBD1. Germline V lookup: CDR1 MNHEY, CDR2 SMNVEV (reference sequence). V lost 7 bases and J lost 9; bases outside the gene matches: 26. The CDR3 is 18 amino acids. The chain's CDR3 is CASIPRGQGVWGEGPQYF. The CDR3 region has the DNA TGTGCCAGCATTCCACGCGGCCAGGGGGTTTGGGGCGAAGGACCCCAGTACTTC.

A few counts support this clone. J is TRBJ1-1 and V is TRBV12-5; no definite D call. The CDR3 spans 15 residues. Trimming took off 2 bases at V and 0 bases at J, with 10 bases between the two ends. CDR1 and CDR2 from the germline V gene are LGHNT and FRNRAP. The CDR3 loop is CASGLRSMVNTEAFF. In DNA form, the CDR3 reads TGTGCTAGTGGTTTGCGGTCCATGGTGAACACTGAAGCTTTCTTT.

CDR3 in amino acids: CASSQVDGSSYEQYF. For the CDR3, the DNA is TGCGCCAGCAGCCAAGTTGACGGCTCGTCCTACGAGCAGTACTTC. The chain employs TRBV4-1 and TRBJ2-5; D ambiguous. TRBJ2-7 explains the end of the DNA better; the J call may be wrong. CDR1 is MGHRA, CDR2 YSYEKL, per germline. This CDR3 contains 15 residues.

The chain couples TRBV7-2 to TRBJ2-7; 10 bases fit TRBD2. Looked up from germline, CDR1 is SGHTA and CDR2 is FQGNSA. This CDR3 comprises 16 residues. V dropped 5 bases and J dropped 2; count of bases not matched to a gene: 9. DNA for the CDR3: TGTGCCAGCAGCCCCAGGACTAGCGGAGCAACCTACGAGCAGTACTTC. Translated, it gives CASSPRTSGATYEQYF.